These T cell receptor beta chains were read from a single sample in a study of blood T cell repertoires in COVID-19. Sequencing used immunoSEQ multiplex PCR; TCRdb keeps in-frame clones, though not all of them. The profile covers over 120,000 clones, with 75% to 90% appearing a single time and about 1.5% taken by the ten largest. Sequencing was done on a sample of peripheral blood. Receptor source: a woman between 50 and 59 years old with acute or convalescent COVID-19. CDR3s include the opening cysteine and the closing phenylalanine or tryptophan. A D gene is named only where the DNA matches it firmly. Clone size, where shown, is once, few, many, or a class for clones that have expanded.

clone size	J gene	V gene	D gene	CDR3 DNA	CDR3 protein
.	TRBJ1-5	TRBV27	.	TGTGCCAGCAGTCTAGCGGGGCCTTATAGCAATCAGCCCCAGCATTTT	CASSLAGPYSNQPQHF
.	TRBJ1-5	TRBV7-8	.	TGTGCCAGCAGCCTTTGGGGGGGGCCTGTTAATCAGCCCCAGCATTTT	CASSLWGGPVNQPQHF
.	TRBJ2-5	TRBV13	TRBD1	TGTGCCAGCAGCGGCGACAGGGGGCGCGACCAAGAGACCCAGTACTTC	CASSGDRGRDQETQYF
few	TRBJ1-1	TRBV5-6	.	TGTGCCAGCAGCATGCGGTTTAGGAACACTGAAGCTTTCTTT	CASSMRFRNTEAFF
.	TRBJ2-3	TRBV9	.	TGTGCCAGCAGCGACCGGACTTCGTCAGATACGCAGTATTTT	CASSDRTSSDTQYF
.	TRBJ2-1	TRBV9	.	TGTGCCAGCAGCGCGGGCCCAGCGGGGACAAAGTACAATGAGCAGTTCTTC	CASSAGPAGTKYNEQFF
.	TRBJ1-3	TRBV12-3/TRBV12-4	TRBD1	TGTGCCAGCACCGGGACAGGCCGAAACACCATATATTTT	CASTGTGRNTIYF
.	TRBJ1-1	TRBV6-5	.	TGTGCCAGCAGTTCCTACAGCCCCAGGATGAACACTGAAGCTTTCTTT	CASSSYSPRMNTEAFF
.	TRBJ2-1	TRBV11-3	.	TGTGCCAGCAGCTTAGGCGGGGCGAGCTCCTACAATGAGCAGTTCTTC	CASSLGGASSYNEQFF
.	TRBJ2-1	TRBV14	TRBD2	TGTGCCAGCAGTTCTAGCGGGGGCTCCTACAATGAGCAGTTCTTC	CASSSSGGSYNEQFF
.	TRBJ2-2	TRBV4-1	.	TGCGCCAGCAGCCAAGATTACCGGCAGGGCGGCACCGGGGAGCTGTTTTTT	CASSQDYRQGGTGELFF
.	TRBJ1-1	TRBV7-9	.	TGTGCCAGCAGCTCCCAGCGGAAAATAATGAACACTGAAGCTTTCTTT	CASSSQRKIMNTEAFF
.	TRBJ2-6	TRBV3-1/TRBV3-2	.	TGTGCCAGCAGCCCACTCCGACTGATCTCTGGGGCCAACGTCCTGACTTTC	CASSPLRLISGANVLTF
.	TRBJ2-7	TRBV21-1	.	TGTGCCAGCAGCAAAGTACAGGACAGGGGTTACGAGCAGTACTTC	CASSKVQDRGYEQYF
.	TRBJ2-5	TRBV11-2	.	TGTGCCAGCAGCCCCGGGGAGACCCAGTACTTC	CASSPGETQYF
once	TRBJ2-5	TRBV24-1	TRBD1	TGTGCCACCAGCGAGGGACAGGAGCCGACCCAGTACTTC	CATSEGQEPTQYF
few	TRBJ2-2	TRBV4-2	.	TGTGCCAGCAGCCAAGAGACGGGGACCGGGGAGCTGTTTTTT	CASSQETGTGELFF
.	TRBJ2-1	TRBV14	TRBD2	TGTGCCAGCAGCTCCCTAGCGGGGATTTACAATGAGCAGTTCTTC	CASSSLAGIYNEQFF
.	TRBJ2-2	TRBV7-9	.	TGTGCCAGCAGCTTAGGTACAGGCCGATTCACCGGGGAGCTGTTTTTT	CASSLGTGRFTGELFF
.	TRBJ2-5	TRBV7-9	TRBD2	TGTGCCAGCAGCTCGGGGACTAGCGGGGGGCAGGAGACCCAGTACTTC	CASSSGTSGGQETQYF
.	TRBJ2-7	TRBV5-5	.	TGTGCCAGCAGCTTCGGGGGCTACGAGCAGTACTTC	CASSFGGYEQYF
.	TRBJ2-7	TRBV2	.	TGTGCCAGCAGTGAAGCGGGTTTCAGGGGAATTTACGAGCAGTACTTC	CASSEAGFRGIYEQYF
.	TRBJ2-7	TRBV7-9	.	TGTGCCAGCAGCCCCCTGCGGGGAAACGAGCAGTACTTC	CASSPLRGNEQYF
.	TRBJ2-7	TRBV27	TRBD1	TGTGCCAGCAGTTCTCTGGACAGGCTTCCCTACGAGCAGTACTTC	CASSSLDRLPYEQYF
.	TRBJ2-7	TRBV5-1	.	TGCGCCAGCAGCTTGGGGGGGCCCTCCTACGAGCAGTACTTC	CASSLGGPSYEQYF
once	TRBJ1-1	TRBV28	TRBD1	TGTGCCAGCAGGGGACAGGGGCCCACTGAAGCTTTCTTT	CASRGQGPTEAFF
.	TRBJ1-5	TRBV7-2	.	TGTGCCAGCAGCTTTTTCCCTCAAACTCGGGGTCATCAGCCCCAGCATTTT	CASSFFPQTRGHQPQHF
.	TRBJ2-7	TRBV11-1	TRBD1	TGTGCCAGCAGCCTGGGACAGGGGGTCAACGAGCAGTACTTC	CASSLGQGVNEQYF
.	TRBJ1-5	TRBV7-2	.	TGTGCCAGCAGCTCCGGACCGGGGTTGGACAGCAATCAGCCCCAGCATTTT	CASSSGPGLDSNQPQHF
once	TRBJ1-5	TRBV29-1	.	TGCAGCGTCGTCAGTTCCAGCAATCAGCCCCAGCATTTT	CSVVSSSNQPQHF
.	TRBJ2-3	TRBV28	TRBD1	TGTGCCAGCAGTTTACAAACAGGGGGCGTTTTCACAGATACGCAGTATTTT	CASSLQTGGVFTDTQYF
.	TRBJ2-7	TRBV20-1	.	TGCAGTGCTAGTTACGGACAGAGCTTCTCCTACGAGCAGTACTTC	CSASYGQSFSYEQYF
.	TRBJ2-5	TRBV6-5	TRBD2	TGTGCCAGCAGCAACCAAGCGGGGCAAGAGACCCAGTACTTC	CASSNQAGQETQYF
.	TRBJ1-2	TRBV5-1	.	TGCGCCAGCAGGGACTTGGCGCCATCATATCCGGGGAACTATGGCTACACCTTC	CASRDLAPSYPGNYGYTF
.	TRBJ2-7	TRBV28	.	TGTGCCAGCAGCCTCACCCGGGGCTACAGGGCGGAGCAGTACTTC	CASSLTRGYRAEQYF
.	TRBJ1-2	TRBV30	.	TGTGCCTGGAGTTTCTGGGGTTTGGGAGATGGCTACACCTTC	CAWSFWGLGDGYTF
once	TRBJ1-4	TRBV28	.	TGTGCCAGCAGGGACTTGGGGTATTCTAATGAAAAACTGTTTTTT	CASRDLGYSNEKLFF
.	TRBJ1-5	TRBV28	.	TGTGCCAGCAGTTTCTATGGTAGCAATCAGCCCCAGCATTTT	CASSFYGSNQPQHF
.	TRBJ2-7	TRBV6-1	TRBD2	TGTGCCAGCAGTGAAAGTAGACTAGCGGCCTCCTACGAGCAGTACTTC	CASSESRLAASYEQYF
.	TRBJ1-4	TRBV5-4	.	TGTGCCAGCAGCTTGGACAGTGCAACTAATGAAAAACTGTTTTTT	CASSLDSATNEKLFF
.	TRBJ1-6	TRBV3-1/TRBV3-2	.	TGTGCCAGCAGCCATGGCCTGGGGGGGAATTCACCCCTCCACTTT	CASSHGLGGNSPLHF
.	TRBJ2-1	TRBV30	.	TGTGCCTGGAGTGGGCGGGGTTTTTACAATGAGCAGTTCTTC	CAWSGRGFYNEQFF
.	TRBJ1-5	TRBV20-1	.	TGCAGTGCTAGTTTTGTTTCAGGGCAGCCCCAGCATTTT	CSASFVSGQPQHF
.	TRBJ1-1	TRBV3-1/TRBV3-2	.	TGTGCCAGCGGACCGTTATTAGGGGCTATAGCTTTCTTT	CASGPLLGAIAFF
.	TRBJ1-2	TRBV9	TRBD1	TGTGCCAGCAGTCTTGGACAGGGGACTGGGGGTGGCTACACCTTC	CASSLGQGTGGGYTF
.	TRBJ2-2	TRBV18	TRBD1	TGTGCCAGCTCACGGGGACAGGGGAACACCGGGGAGCTGTTTTTT	CASSRGQGNTGELFF